This T cell receptor beta chain came from a study of vaccination and CD4 T cells after COVID-19. The CDR3 length is 16 residues. The germline CDR1 and CDR2 sequences are SGHVS and FQNEAQ. The J segment lost 0 bases and the V segment lost 4 bases, leaving 6 bases of the junction unmatched. With the Oncomine TCR Beta short-read assay, DNA from cultured CD4+ T cells was sequenced. TCRdb called the PCR reads again in MiXCR, with one record for every CDR3 protein. The sample carries about 26,000 distinct CDR3 sequences, roughly 38% recorded once. The sample's time point: late sampling 161 to 241 days after vaccination in three convalescent patients. Treatment denoted: roughly 11-day PBMC culture with coronavirus spike peptide pools or control peptides (ViraFEST assay). Remarks on this clonotype: The target antigen is unknown.

The chain is built from TRBV7-8 and TRBJ1-3, with 7 bases fitting TRBD1. Sequences were derived from CD4+ T cells from blood, cultured in vitro, sampled about 7 months after SARS-CoV-2 vaccination. This receptor was identified in a human donor who had recovered from COVID-19. In DNA form, the CDR3 reads TGTGCCAGCAGCTCTGGGACAGCCAGCTCTGGAAACACCATATATTTT. It yields the protein CASSSGTASSGNTIYF.